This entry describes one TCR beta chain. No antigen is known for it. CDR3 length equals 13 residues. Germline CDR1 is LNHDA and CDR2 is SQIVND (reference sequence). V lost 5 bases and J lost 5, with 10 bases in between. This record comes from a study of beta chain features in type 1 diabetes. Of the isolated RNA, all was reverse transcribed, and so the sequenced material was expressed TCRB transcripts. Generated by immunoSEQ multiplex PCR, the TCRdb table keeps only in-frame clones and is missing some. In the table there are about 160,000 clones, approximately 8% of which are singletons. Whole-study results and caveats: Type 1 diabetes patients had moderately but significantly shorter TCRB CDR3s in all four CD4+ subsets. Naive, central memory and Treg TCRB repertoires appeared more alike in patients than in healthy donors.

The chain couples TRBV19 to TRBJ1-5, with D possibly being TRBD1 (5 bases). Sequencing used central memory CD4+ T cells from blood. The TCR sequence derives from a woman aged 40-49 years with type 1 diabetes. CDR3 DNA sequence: TGTGCCAGTAGTCGGGGGTACGATCAGCCCCAGCATTTT. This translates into CASSRGYDQPQHF.